What follows is one T cell receptor (beta chain) and its context. This sample is drawn from a study of blood T cell repertoires in COVID-19. Background on the study: Both acute and convalescent COVID-19 samples were obtained from the United States, Italy and Spain. PBMCs, B-cell-depleted T cells, or T cells provided the cDNA or gDNA that made up the material.

In the original analysis: Estimation of nucleated cell counts relied on the amplification of reference gene primers. The assay was immunoSEQ multiplex PCR, and TCRdb's table has in-frame clones only and misses some. V and J calls plus clone size are reproduced from that table; the DNA served to infer D and trimming. The table lists about 150,000 clones, approximately 92% of them singletons, with 2.5% to 3.5% in the top ten. With 10 bases removed from V and 2 bases from J, the gap between germline ends came to 20 bases. Germline V CDR1 and CDR2: MDHEN, SYDVKM. The CDR3 sequence is 15 residues long. The sequence came from a woman aged 55-75 years with active COVID-19. The sample comprised peripheral blood. The chain links TRBV28 to TRBJ2-5; D perhaps matches TRBD1 (5 bases). The CDR3 DNA sequence: TGTGCCACAACACTGACGACAGTCCTTCAAGAGACCCAGTACTTC. Amino acids: CATTLTTVLQETQYF. The full variable domain, in which reference TRBV28 and TRBJ2-5 provide the parts outside the CDR3, is DVKVTQSSRYLVKRTGEKVFLECVQDMDHENMFWYRQDPGLGLRLIYFSYDVKMKEKGDIPEGYSVSREKKERFSLILESASTNQTSMYLCATTLTTVLQETQYFGPGTRLLVL.